This paragraph reports one T cell receptor (beta chain). This sample was taken from a study of blood T cell repertoires in COVID-19. Overall study: Sites across the United States, Italy and Spain contributed samples from acute and convalescent COVID-19. PBMCs, B-cell-depleted T cells, or T cells were the source of the cDNA or gDNA that made up the material.

Germline CDR1 is SGHTA and CDR2 is FQGNSA. This CDR3 contains 15 residues. With 5 bases clipped from V and 5 bases from J, the junction kept 9 bases outside the gene matches. The protocol was immunoSEQ multiplex PCR, while the TCRdb copy is restricted to in-frame clones and leaves out a portion. The repertoire includes 250,000 or so clones, roughly 84% of them detected once, and 1.5% sits in the top ten. The clonotype originates from a woman between 35 and 50 years old who had recovered from COVID-19. The rearrangement links TRBV7-2 to TRBJ2-3, with 8 positions matching TRBD1. Sequencing used peripheral blood. The CDR3 is CASSQGALLGDTQYF. Here the CDR3 DNA reads TGTGCCAGCAGCCAGGGGGCACTTTTAGGAGATACGCAGTATTTT. Variable domain in full (rest from reference TRBV7-2 and TRBJ2-3): GAGVSQSPSNKVTEKGKDVELRCDPISGHTALYWYRQSLGQGLEFLIYFQGNSAPDKSGLPSDRFSAERTGGSVSTLTIQRTQQEDSAVYLCASSQGALLGDTQYFGPGTRLTVL.